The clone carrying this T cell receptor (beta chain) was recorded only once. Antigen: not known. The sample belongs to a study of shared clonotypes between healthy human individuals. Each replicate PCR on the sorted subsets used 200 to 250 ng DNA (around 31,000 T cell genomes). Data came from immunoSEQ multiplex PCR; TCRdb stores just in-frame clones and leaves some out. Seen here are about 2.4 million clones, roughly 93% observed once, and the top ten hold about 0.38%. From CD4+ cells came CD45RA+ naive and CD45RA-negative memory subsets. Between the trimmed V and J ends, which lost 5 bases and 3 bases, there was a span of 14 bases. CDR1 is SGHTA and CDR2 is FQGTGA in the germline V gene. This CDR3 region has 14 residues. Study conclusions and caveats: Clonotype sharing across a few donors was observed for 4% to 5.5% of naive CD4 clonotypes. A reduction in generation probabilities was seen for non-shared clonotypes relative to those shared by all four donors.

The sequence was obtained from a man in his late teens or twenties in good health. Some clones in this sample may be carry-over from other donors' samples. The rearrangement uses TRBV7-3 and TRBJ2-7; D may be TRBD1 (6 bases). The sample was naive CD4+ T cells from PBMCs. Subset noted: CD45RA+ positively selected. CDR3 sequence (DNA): TGTGCCAGCAGCCACCGTGGGGGCGGCTACGAGCAGTACTTC. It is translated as CASSHRGGGYEQYF.